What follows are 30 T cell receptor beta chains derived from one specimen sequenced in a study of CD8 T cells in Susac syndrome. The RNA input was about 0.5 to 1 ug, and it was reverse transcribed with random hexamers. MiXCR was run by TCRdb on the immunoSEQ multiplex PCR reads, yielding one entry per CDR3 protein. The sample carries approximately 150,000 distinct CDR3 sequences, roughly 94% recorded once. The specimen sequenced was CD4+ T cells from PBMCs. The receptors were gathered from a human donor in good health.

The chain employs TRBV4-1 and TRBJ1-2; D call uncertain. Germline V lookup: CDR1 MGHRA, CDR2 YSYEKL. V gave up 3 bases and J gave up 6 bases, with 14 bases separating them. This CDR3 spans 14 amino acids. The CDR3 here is CASSQPGQVDGYTF. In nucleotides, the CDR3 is TGCGCCAGCAGCCAGCCCGGGCAGGTCGATGGCTACACCTTC.

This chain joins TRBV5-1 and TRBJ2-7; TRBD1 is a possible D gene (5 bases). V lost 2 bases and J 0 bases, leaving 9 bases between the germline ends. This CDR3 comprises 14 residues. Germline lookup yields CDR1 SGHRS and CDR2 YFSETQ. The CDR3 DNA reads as TGCGCCAGCAGCTTAGACAGTCTCTCCTACGAGCAGTACTTC. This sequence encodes CASSLDSLSYEQYF.

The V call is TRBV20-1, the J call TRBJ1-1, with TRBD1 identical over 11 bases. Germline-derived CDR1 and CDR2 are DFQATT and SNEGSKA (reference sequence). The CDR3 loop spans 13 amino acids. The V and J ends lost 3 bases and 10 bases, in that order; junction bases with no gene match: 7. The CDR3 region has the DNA TGCAGTGCTAGGATACCGGGACAGGGGGTAGCTTTCTTT. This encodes CSARIPGQGVAFF.

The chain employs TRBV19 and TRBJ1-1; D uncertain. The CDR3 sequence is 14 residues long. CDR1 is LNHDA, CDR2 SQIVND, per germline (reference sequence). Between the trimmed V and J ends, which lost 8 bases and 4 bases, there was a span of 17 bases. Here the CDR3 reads CASVAPWEGTEAFF. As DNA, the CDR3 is TGTGCCAGTGTAGCGCCCTGGGAAGGCACTGAAGCTTTCTTT.

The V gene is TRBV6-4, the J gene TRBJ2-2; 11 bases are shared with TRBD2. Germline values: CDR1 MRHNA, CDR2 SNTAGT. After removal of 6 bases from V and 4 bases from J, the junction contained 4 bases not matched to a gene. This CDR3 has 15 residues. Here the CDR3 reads CASSRLAGSTGELFF. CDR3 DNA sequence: TGTGCCAGCAGCCGACTAGCGGGGTCCACCGGGGAGCTGTTTTTT.

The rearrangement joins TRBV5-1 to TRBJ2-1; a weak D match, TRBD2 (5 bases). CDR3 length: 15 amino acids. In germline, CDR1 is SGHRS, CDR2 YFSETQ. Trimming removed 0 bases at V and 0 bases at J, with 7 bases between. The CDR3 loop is CASSLVANSYNEQFF. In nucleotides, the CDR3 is TGCGCCAGCAGCTTGGTAGCGAACTCCTACAATGAGCAGTTCTTC.

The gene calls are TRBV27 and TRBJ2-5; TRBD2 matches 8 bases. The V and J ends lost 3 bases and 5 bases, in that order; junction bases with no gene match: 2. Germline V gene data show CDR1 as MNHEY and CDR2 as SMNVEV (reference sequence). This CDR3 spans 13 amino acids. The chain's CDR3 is CASSFSGGETQYF. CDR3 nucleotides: TGTGCCAGCAGTTTCTCGGGAGGGGAGACCCAGTACTTC.

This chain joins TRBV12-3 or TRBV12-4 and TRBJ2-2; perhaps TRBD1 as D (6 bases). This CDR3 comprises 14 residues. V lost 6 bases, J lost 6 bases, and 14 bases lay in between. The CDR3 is CASRGTSRAGELFF. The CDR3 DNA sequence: TGTGCCAGCAGGGGGACAAGTAGGGCCGGGGAGCTGTTTTTT.

The chain's CDR3 is CAWSGSSYGYTF. CDR3 coding DNA: TGTGCCTGGAGTGGGAGCAGTTATGGCTACACCTTC. The rearrangement joins TRBV30 to TRBJ1-2; D remains unclear. CDR3 length: 12 amino acids. CDR1 is GTSNPN, CDR2 SVGIG, per germline (reference sequence). The germline V and J ends were trimmed by 1 base and 5 bases, with 8 bases remaining between them. Using reference TRBV30 and TRBJ1-2 for the parts outside the CDR3, the full variable domain is SQTIHQWPATLVQPVGSPLSLECTVEGTSNPNLYWYRQAAGRGLQLLFYSVGIGQISSEVPQNLSASRPQDRQFILSSKKLLLSDSGFYLCAWSGSSYGYTFGSGTRLTVV.

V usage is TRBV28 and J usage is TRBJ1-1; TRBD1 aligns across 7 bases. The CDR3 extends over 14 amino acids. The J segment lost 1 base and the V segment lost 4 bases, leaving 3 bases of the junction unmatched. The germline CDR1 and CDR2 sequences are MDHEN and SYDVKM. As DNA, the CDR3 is TGTGCCAGCAGTTGGACAGGTCCGAACACTGAAGCTTTCTTT. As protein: CASSWTGPNTEAFF.

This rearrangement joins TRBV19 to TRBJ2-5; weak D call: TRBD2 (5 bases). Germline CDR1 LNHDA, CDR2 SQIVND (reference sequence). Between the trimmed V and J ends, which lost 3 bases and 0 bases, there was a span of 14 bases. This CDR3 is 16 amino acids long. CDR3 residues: CASSIGSVSHQETQYF. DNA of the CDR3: TGTGCCAGTAGTATCGGTAGCGTAAGCCACCAAGAGACCCAGTACTTC.

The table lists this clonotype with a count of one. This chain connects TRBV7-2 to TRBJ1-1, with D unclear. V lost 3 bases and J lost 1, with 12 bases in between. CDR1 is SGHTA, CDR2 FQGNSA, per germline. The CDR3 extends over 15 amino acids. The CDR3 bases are TGTGCCAGCAGCTTTTACACCGGGCCGAACACTGAAGCTTTCTTT. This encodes CASSFYTGPNTEAFF.

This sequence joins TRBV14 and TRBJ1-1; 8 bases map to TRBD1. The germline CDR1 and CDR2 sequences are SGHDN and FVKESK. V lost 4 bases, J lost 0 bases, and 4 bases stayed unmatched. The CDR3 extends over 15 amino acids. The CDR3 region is CASSRRTGMNTEAFF. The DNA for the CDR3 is TGTGCCAGCAGCCGACGGACAGGGATGAACACTGAAGCTTTCTTT.

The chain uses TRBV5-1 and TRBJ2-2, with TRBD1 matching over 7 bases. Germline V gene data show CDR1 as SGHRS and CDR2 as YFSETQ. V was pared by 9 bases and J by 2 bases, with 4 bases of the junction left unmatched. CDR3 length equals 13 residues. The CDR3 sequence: CANRGTNTGELFF. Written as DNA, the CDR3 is TGCGCCAACAGGGGCACTAACACCGGGGAGCTGTTTTTT.

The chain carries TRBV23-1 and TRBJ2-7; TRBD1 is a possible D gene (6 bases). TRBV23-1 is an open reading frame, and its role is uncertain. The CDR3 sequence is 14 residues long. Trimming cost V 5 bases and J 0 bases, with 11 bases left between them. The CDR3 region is CASSEAGDSYEQYF. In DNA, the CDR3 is TGCGCCAGCAGTGAGGCAGGGGACTCCTACGAGCAGTACTTC.

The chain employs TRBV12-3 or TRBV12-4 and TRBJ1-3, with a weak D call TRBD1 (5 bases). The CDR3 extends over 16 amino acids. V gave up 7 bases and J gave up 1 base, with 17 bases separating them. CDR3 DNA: TGTGCCAGCATTGGGTACGGAGAGGGGTCTGGAAACACCATATATTTT. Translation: CASIGYGEGSGNTIYF.

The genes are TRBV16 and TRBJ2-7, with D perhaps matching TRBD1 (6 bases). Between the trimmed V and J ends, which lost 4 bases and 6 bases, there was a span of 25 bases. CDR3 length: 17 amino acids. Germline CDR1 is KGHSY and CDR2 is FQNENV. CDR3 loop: CASSPNTDRLRNREQYF. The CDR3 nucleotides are TGTGCCAGCAGCCCCAATACGGACAGACTGCGTAATCGCGAGCAGTACTTC.

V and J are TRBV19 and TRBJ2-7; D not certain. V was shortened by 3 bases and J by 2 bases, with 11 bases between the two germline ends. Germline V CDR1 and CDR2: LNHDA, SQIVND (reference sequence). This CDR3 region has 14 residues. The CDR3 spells CASSMQVSPYEQYF. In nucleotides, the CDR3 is TGTGCCAGTAGTATGCAGGTGTCACCCTACGAGCAGTACTTC.

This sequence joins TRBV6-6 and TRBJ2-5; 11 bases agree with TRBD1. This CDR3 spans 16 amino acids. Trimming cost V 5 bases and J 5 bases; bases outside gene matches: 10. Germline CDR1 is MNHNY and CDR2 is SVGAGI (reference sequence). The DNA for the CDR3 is TGTGCCAGCAGTGGTGCGGGACAGGGGGAGGGGGAGACCCAGTACTTC. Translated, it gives CASSGAGQGEGETQYF.

In DNA, the CDR3 is TGTGCCAGCAGCTCACGGACTAGCCGGAACACCGGGGAGCTGTTTTTT. It encodes CASSSRTSRNTGELFF. The chain recombines TRBV7-6 with TRBJ2-2, with 8 bases identical to TRBD2. Germline V gives CDR1 SGHVS, CDR2 FNYEAQ. This CDR3 comprises 16 residues. V trimming: 4 bases; J trimming: 1 base; junction bases outside the gene matches: 5.

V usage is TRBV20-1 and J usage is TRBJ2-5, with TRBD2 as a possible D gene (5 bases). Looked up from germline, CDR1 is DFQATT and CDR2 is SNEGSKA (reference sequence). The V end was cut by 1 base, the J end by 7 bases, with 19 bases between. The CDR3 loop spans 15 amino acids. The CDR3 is CSARVSAGAESTQYF. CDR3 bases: TGCAGTGCTAGAGTTAGCGCCGGCGCTGAGTCGACCCAGTACTTC.

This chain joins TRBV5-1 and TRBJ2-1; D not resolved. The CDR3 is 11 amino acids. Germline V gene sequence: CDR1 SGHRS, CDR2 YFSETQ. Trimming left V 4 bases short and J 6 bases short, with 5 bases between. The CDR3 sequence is CASSAVNEQFF. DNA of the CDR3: TGCGCCAGCAGCGCCGTCAATGAGCAGTTCTTC.

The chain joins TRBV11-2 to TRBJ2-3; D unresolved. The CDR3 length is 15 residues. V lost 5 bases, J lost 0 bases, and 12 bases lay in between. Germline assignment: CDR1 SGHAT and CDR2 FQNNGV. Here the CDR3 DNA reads TGTGCCAGCAGCGGATTCAGGACGAGCACAGATACGCAGTATTTT. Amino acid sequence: CASSGFRTSTDTQYF.

CDR3 loop: CSALEVAKNIQYF. CDR3 DNA: TGCAGTGCCCTAGAGGTAGCCAAAAACATTCAGTACTTC. J is TRBJ2-4 and V is TRBV20-1, with D unclear. CDR3 length equals 13 residues. Trimming removed 6 bases at V and 0 bases at J, with 9 bases between. The germline V gene has CDR1 DFQATT and CDR2 SNEGSKA (reference sequence).

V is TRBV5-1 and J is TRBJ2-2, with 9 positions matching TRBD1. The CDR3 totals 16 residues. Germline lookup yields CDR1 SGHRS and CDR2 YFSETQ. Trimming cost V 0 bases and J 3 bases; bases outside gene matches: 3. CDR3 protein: CASSLAGTGHTGELFF. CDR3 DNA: TGCGCCAGCAGCTTGGCCGGGACAGGGCACACCGGGGAGCTGTTTTTT.

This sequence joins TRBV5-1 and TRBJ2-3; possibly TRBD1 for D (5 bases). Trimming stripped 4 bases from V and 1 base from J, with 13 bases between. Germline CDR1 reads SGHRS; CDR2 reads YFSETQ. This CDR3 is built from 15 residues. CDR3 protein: CASSSLGAGTDTQYF. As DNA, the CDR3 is TGCGCCAGCAGCAGCCTAGGGGCTGGCACAGATACGCAGTATTTT.

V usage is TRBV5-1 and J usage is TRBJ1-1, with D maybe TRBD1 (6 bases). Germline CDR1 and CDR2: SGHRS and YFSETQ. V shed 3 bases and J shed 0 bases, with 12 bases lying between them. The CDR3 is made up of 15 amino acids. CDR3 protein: CASSSWGQMNTEAFF. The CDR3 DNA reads TGCGCCAGCAGCTCCTGGGGGCAGATGAACACTGAAGCTTTCTTT.

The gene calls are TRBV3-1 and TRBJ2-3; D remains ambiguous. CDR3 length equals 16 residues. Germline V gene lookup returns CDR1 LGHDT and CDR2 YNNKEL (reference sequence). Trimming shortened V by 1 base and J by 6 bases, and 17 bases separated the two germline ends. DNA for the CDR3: TGTGCCAGCAGCCAAGGGCCCAGCATAGACGCCGATACGCAGTATTTT. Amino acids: CASSQGPSIDADTQYF.

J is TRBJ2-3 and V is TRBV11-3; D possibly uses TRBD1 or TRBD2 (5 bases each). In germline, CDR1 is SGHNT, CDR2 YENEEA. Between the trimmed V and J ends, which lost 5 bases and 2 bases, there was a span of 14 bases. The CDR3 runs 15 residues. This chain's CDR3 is CASSRSGRDTDTQYF. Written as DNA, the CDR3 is TGTGCCAGCAGCCGTTCGGGACGGGACACAGATACGCAGTATTTT.

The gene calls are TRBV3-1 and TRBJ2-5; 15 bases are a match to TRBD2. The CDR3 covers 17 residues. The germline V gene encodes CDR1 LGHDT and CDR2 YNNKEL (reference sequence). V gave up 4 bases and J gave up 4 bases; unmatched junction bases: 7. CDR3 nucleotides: TGTGCCAGCAGCCGTGGACTAGCGGGAGGGGAAGTAGAGACCCAGTACTTC. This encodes CASSRGLAGGEVETQYF.